A selection of T cell receptor beta chains follows, all from one sample in a study of graft-versus-host responses after intestinal transplantation. Sequencing used immunoSEQ multiplex PCR; TCRdb keeps in-frame clones, though not all of them. Among 21,000 or so clones listed, around 92% were seen once. The sample was PBMCs, taken approximately 260 days after intestinal transplant. Receptor source: a human patient who received an intestinal transplant, so some T cells may come from the graft donor. The CDR3 runs from the conserved cysteine through the conserved F or W. Each record gives: clone size, J gene, CDR3 length, V gene, D gene, CDR3 protein, CDR3 DNA. D genes are given only for firm matches. Not every row has a clone size; where given, it reads once, few, many or a size class.

. | TRBJ2-2 | 17 | TRBV28 | TRBD2 | CASRGERASTHTGELFF | TGTGCCAGCCGGGGGGAGCGGGCTAGCACCCACACCGGGGAGCTGTTTTTT
. | TRBJ2-7 | 15 | TRBV5-1 | . | CASSLTRTGFSEQYF | TGCGCCAGCAGCTTGACCCGAACAGGGTTCAGCGAGCAGTACTTC
. | TRBJ1-2 | 11 | TRBV29-1 | . | CSADRNYGYTF | TGCAGCGCCGACAGGAACTATGGCTACACCTTC
. | TRBJ2-7 | 15 | TRBV29-1 | . | CSAEGGGSEGYEQYF | TGCAGCGCCGAGGGTGGCGGCAGTGAGGGATACGAGCAGTACTTC
. | TRBJ2-1 | 17 | TRBV7-9 | . | CASSPSSSAKNYNEQFF | TGTGCCAGCAGCCCATCGTCTAGCGCAAAGAACTACAATGAGCAGTTCTTC
. | TRBJ2-1 | 15 | TRBV5-1 | TRBD2 | CASSGGLASGDEQFF | TGCGCCAGCAGCGGGGGACTAGCAAGTGGAGATGAGCAGTTCTTC
. | TRBJ2-2 | 14 | TRBV6-4 | TRBD1 | CASSRDREAGELFF | TGTGCCAGCAGCCGGGACAGGGAAGCCGGGGAGCTGTTTTTT
. | TRBJ2-3 | 13 | TRBV10-1 | . | CASSDSVPDTQYF | TGCGCCAGCAGCGATAGCGTTCCAGATACGCAGTATTTT
. | TRBJ1-3 | 15 | TRBV5-4 | . | CASTRDKGGPNTIYF | TGTGCCAGCACTAGAGACAAAGGGGGACCTAACACCATATATTTT
. | TRBJ2-3 | 15 | TRBV6-5 | . | CASSYSERLTDTQYF | TGTGCCAGCAGTTACTCCGAGCGGCTCACAGATACGCAGTATTTT
. | TRBJ1-5 | 17 | TRBV6-1 | TRBD1 | CASSVGTGAGHDQPQHF | TGTGCCAGCAGTGTCGGGACAGGGGCGGGACACGATCAGCCCCAGCATTTT
. | TRBJ2-7 | 15 | TRBV11-2 | . | CASSLEVGQSYEQYF | TGTGCCAGCAGCTTAGAAGTCGGGCAGAGCTACGAGCAGTACTTC
. | TRBJ2-7 | 14 | TRBV6-5 | . | CASSTTGFGYEQYF | TGTGCCAGCAGTACAACAGGGTTTGGGTACGAGCAGTACTTC
. | TRBJ1-1 | 13 | TRBV7-9 | TRBD1 | CASSRTGLTEAFF | TGTGCCAGCAGCCGGACAGGGCTCACTGAAGCTTTCTTT
. | TRBJ1-5 | 16 | TRBV30 | . | CAYDTGVGVRNQPQHF | TGTGCCTACGATACAGGCGTAGGCGTTCGCAATCAGCCCCAGCATTTT
. | TRBJ2-7 | 13 | TRBV7-9 | . | CASSSTDVYEQYF | TGTGCCAGCAGCTCGACAGACGTCTACGAGCAGTACTTC
. | TRBJ2-1 | 16 | TRBV11-2 | TRBD2 | CASSLGTSGYYNEQFF | TGTGCCAGCAGCTTGGGGACTAGCGGATACTACAATGAGCAGTTCTTC
. | TRBJ2-4 | 15 | TRBV6-1 | . | CASYSLGLAKNIQYF | TGTGCCAGTTACAGCTTAGGCCTAGCCAAAAACATTCAGTACTTC
once | TRBJ1-1 | 16 | TRBV7-9 | TRBD1 | CASSSYGTGENTEAFF | TGTGCCAGCAGCTCTTACGGGACAGGGGAGAACACTGAAGCTTTCTTT
. | TRBJ1-5 | 14 | TRBV4-1 | . | CASSPQQGNQPQHF | TGCGCCAGCAGCCCCCAGCAGGGTAATCAGCCCCAGCATTTT
. | TRBJ2-1 | 17 | TRBV7-9 | . | CASSLGQTLSSYNEQFF | TGTGCCAGCAGCCTCGGGCAGACTTTGAGCTCCTACAATGAGCAGTTCTTC
once | TRBJ2-1 | 17 | TRBV5-4 | TRBD2 | CASSSSRREGSYNEQFF | TGTGCCAGCAGCTCGAGTCGGCGGGAGGGCTCCTACAATGAGCAGTTCTTC
. | TRBJ2-3 | 16 | TRBV7-2 | . | CASSAQWRDRGDTQYF | TGTGCCAGCAGCGCCCAATGGCGGGATCGGGGAGATACGCAGTATTTT
. | TRBJ2-2 | 14 | TRBV27 | . | CASSFQENTGELFF | TGTGCCAGCAGTTTTCAGGAGAACACCGGGGAGCTGTTTTTT
. | TRBJ1-1 | 11 | TRBV19 | . | CASSIGGTAFF | TGTGCCAGTAGTATAGGGGGTACGGCTTTCTTT
. | TRBJ1-5 | 14 | TRBV2 | . | CASRPNSYNQPQHF | TGTGCCAGCAGGCCCAACTCCTACAATCAGCCCCAGCATTTT
. | TRBJ2-1 | 16 | TRBV2 | TRBD2 | CASSEAYLAGPNEQFF | TGTGCCAGCAGTGAAGCGTACCTAGCGGGGCCAAATGAGCAGTTCTTC
. | TRBJ2-3 | 15 | TRBV9 | . | CASSPGQRSTDTQYF | TGTGCCAGCAGCCCTGGACAGCGGAGCACAGATACGCAGTATTTT
. | TRBJ2-7 | 12 | TRBV5-6 | . | CASSAGTGEQYF | TGTGCCAGCAGCGCAGGGACGGGCGAGCAGTACTTC
. | TRBJ2-3 | 14 | TRBV7-2 | TRBD2 | CASSLTGGPYTQYF | TGTGCCAGCAGCTTAACGGGAGGGCCATATACGCAGTATTTT
. | TRBJ1-5 | 15 | TRBV9 | . | CASSLQGDSNQPQHF | TGTGCCAGCAGCTTACAGGGTGATAGCAATCAGCCCCAGCATTTT